This T cell receptor beta chain was found in a study of read filtering for tumor transcriptome and immune sequencing. From approximately 430 ng of RNA, a library with molecular barcoded alpha/delta and beta/gamma adaptors was made. TCRdb recomputed calls from the reads with MiXCR, one row per CDR3 protein. This sample has approximately 20,000 distinct CDR3 sequences, with roughly 13% found just once. This clonotype was observed many times. Trimming removed 0 bases from V and 3 bases from J, with 7 bases in between. The germline gives CDR1 SGHRS, CDR2 YFSETQ. The CDR3 spans 14 residues. The sample comprised a population of CD138-negative cells sorted from bone marrow. The TCR sequence derives from a donor aged 40 or older with multiple myeloma. The chain uses TRBV5-1 and TRBJ2-4, with a tentative D call TRBD1 (5 bases). CDR3 residues: CASSLGTNKNIQYF. CDR3 DNA sequence: TGCGCCAGCAGCTTGGGGACAAACAAAAACATTCAGTACTTC.